This T cell receptor beta chain derives from a study of cytomegalovirus exposure and HLA in healthy donors. For this clone: The antigen is not known.

Primers included in the PCR were 60 Vbeta and 13 Jbeta primers. Clones were read by immunoSEQ multiplex PCR, and TCRdb kept only the in-frame ones, dropping some. The table shows around 200,000 clones, with 60% to 80% occurring only once. Study results and limitations: In an earlier analysis, about 87% or about 30%: the productive usage of most TCR beta V segments. TCR sequences were mostly rare, though some public TCRs occurred in many donors.

There are 13 residues in the CDR3. V was cut by 2 bases and J by 6 bases, with 11 bases left in between. The germline V gene has CDR1 WNHNN and CDR2 SYGVQD (reference sequence). The gene calls are TRBV10-1 and TRBJ2-7; a possible D gene is TRBD2 (5 bases). This sequence was found in a woman aged 25 to 39 in good health and CMV-seropositive. The specimen sequenced was PBMCs. In DNA form, the CDR3 reads TGCGCCAGCAGTGAGAGTCCTAGCACCGAGCAGTACTTC. It encodes CASSESPSTEQYF.